One sample yielded the 23 T cell receptor beta chains listed below, sequenced in a study of blood T cell repertoires in COVID-19. The data were produced by immunoSEQ multiplex PCR, yet TCRdb's version contains in-frame clones alone and is incomplete. The sample has some 98,000 clones; 75% to 90% are singletons. The source material was peripheral blood. The receptors shown here come from a human donor in a cohort sampled during active COVID-19.

The rearrangement links TRBV7-9 to TRBJ2-1; D is possibly TRBD2 (6 bases). Germline V lookup: CDR1 SEHNR, CDR2 FQNEAQ (reference sequence). This CDR3 region has 16 residues. V shed 3 bases and J shed 1 base, with 13 bases lying between them. CDR3: CASSFPSGGSYNEQFF. DNA for the CDR3: TGTGCCAGCAGCTTTCCCAGCGGAGGGTCCTACAATGAGCAGTTCTTC.

The rearrangement joins TRBV9 to TRBJ1-2; D remains ambiguous. The germline V and J ends were trimmed by 4 bases and 5 bases, with 12 bases remaining between them. CDR3 size: 13 residues. Germline V gene lookup returns CDR1 SGDLS and CDR2 YYNGEE. The DNA of the CDR3 is TGTGCCAGCAGCAGTCCCCCAGTATATGGCTACACCTTC. Amino acid sequence: CASSSPPVYGYTF.

The chain is built from TRBV18 and TRBJ2-7; D is undetermined. The CDR3 runs to 13 residues. The V end lost 5 bases, the J end lost 6 bases, and 14 bases lay between the germline ends. Germline values: CDR1 KGHSH, CDR2 LQKENI. The CDR3, as DNA: TGTGCCAGCTCATTGGGCCTGGTACGCGAGCAGTACTTC. Translated, it gives CASSLGLVREQYF. Based on the CDR3 plus reference TRBV18 and TRBJ2-7, the full variable domain is NAGVMQNPRHLVRRRGQEARLRCSPMKGHSHVYWYRQLPEEGLKFMVYLQKENIIDESGMPKERFSAEFPKEGPSILRIQQVVRGDSAAYFCASSLGLVREQYFGPGTRLTVT.

The CDR3 is CASSSSSSYNEQFF. DNA for the CDR3: TGTGCCAGCAGCAGCTCTAGCTCCTACAATGAGCAGTTCTTC. The rearrangement links TRBV9 to TRBJ2-1; D is unclear. Trimming removed 4 bases from V and 0 bases from J, with 8 bases in between. Germline CDR1 is SGDLS and CDR2 is YYNGEE. The CDR3 extends over 14 amino acids.

The rearrangement links TRBV23-1 to TRBJ2-7, with a possible D match to TRBD1 (8 bases). TRBV23-1 is recorded as an ORF, its role being uncertain. This CDR3 contains 14 residues. The V gene lost 4 bases and the J gene lost 5 bases, with 15 bases spanning the gap. CDR3 amino acids: CASSLRTGGDEQYF. The CDR3 DNA reads as TGCGCCAGCAGTCTTCGAACAGGGGGGGACGAGCAGTACTTC.

The gene calls are TRBV7-2 and TRBJ1-4; D unclear. The CDR3 runs to 14 residues. Germline V gene data show CDR1 as SGHTA and CDR2 as FQGNSA. Between the trimmed V and J ends, which lost 0 bases and 9 bases, there was a span of 11 bases. The chain's CDR3 is CASSLASVGQKLFF. CDR3 in DNA: TGTGCCAGCAGCTTAGCTTCGGTTGGGCAAAAACTGTTTTTT.

The CDR3 DNA sequence: TGTGCCAGCTCAGAACTAGCCGCGTATTACGAGCAGTACTTC. It codes for CASSELAAYYEQYF. The chain links TRBV2 to TRBJ2-7; D perhaps matches TRBD2 (6 bases). The CDR3 extends over 14 amino acids. CDR1 and CDR2 (germline): SNHLY, FYNNEI. V gave up 8 bases and J gave up 4 bases, with 18 bases separating them. The entire variable domain, with the rest obtained from reference TRBV2 and TRBJ2-7, is as follows: EPEVTQTPSHQVTQMGQEVILRCVPISNHLYFYWYRQILGQKVEFLVSFYNNEISEKSEIFDDQFSVERPDGSNFTLKIRSTKLEDSAMYFCASSELAAYYEQYFGPGTRLTVT.

The rearrangement joins TRBV20-1 to TRBJ2-7; 8 nucleotides line up with TRBD1. Germline lookup yields CDR1 DFQATT and CDR2 SNEGSKA (reference sequence). There are 12 residues in the CDR3. The ends lost 6 bases at V and 5 bases at J; junction bases unmatched: 6. The CDR3 is CSASWTGNEQYF. The CDR3 DNA sequence: TGCAGTGCGAGTTGGACAGGGAACGAGCAGTACTTC.

V and J are TRBV5-1 and TRBJ2-7; weak D call: TRBD2 (6 bases). Deletions cut 4 bases from V and 3 bases from J, with 11 bases between. The CDR3 covers 13 residues. Germline assignment: CDR1 SGHRS and CDR2 YFSETQ. In DNA form, the CDR3 reads TGCGCCAGCAGCATCAGGACTAACTACGAGCAGTACTTC. Translated: CASSIRTNYEQYF.

The chain recombines TRBV6-5 with TRBJ1-2, with no clear D. Trimming stripped 2 bases from V and 8 bases from J, with 18 bases between. The CDR3 spans 15 residues. CDR1 is MNHEY and CDR2 is SVGAGI in the germline V gene. The CDR3 region has the DNA TGTGCCAGCAGTTACGCCTACGATGACCCTAGGGGCTACACCTTC. Residues: CASSYAYDDPRGYTF.

The chain couples TRBV5-1 to TRBJ2-5, with 14 bases aligning to TRBD2. The V gene end was trimmed by 0 bases and the J gene end by 5 bases; junction bases not matched to a gene: 6. CDR1 and CDR2 from the germline V gene are SGHRS and YFSETQ. The CDR3 spans 17 residues. CDR3 sequence reads: CASSLGRGLAGVETQYF. The CDR3 bases are TGCGCCAGCAGCTTGGGGCGGGGACTAGCGGGAGTGGAGACCCAGTACTTC.

The chain carries TRBV28 and TRBJ1-5; perhaps TRBD1 as D (6 bases). Germline V gives CDR1 MDHEN, CDR2 SYDVKM. The CDR3 runs 15 residues. Trimming stripped 6 bases from V and 3 bases from J, with 15 bases between. The CDR3 DNA follows: TGTGCCAGCAGCCCTCCTGACAGGCTCAATCAGCCCCAGCATTTT. It yields the protein CASSPPDRLNQPQHF.

The J gene is TRBJ2-5, the V gene TRBV19; no reliable D call. V was shortened by 6 bases and J by 5 bases, with 10 bases between the two germline ends. Germline CDR1 and CDR2: LNHDA and SQIVND (reference sequence). The CDR3 runs to 12 residues. CDR3 protein: CASSDIRETQYF. CDR3 nucleotides: TGTGCCAGTAGCGACATCAGGGAGACCCAGTACTTC.

CDR3 sequence reads: CSARREREQYF. CDR3 DNA: TGCAGTGCTAGGAGAGAGAGGGAGCAGTACTTC. The rearrangement links TRBV20-1 to TRBJ2-7; D not certain. The CDR3 length is 11 residues. Trimming shortened V by 3 bases and J by 7 bases, and 10 bases separated the two germline ends. CDR1 is DFQATT, CDR2 SNEGSKA, per germline (reference sequence).

This chain uses TRBV11-1 with TRBJ1-1; D perhaps matches TRBD1 (6 bases). The ends were cut back, 3 bases at V and 0 bases at J, with 8 bases in the middle. CDR3 size: 14 residues. Per the germline V gene, CDR1 is SGHAT and CDR2 is FQDESV (reference sequence). In DNA form, the CDR3 reads TGTGCCAGCAGCTTCCACAGGGTGAACACTGAAGCTTTCTTT. Protein: CASSFHRVNTEAFF. The full variable domain, its missing parts supplied by reference TRBV11-1 and TRBJ1-1, is EAEVAQSPRYKITEKSQAVAFWCDPISGHATLYWYRQILGQGPELLVQFQDESVVDDSQLPKDRFSAERLKGVDSTLKIQPAELGDSAMYLCASSFHRVNTEAFFGQGTRLTVV.

V and J are TRBV7-9 and TRBJ1-2, with 7 bases identical to TRBD1. J gave up 0 bases and V 6 bases, and 10 bases lay outside the gene matches. CDR1 is SEHNR, CDR2 FQNEAQ, per germline (reference sequence). The CDR3 has 16 amino acids. CDR3 DNA: TGTGCCAGCAGTGCCGGGGACAGAGAAGCTAACTATGGCTACACCTTC. This sequence encodes CASSAGDREANYGYTF.

The rearrangement links TRBV2 to TRBJ1-4; 7 positions agree with TRBD1. The CDR3 length is 14 residues. CDR1 and CDR2 from the germline V gene are SNHLY and FYNNEI. V lost 10 bases, J lost 8 bases, and 13 bases stayed unmatched. The CDR3 reads CATNEQGFGEKLFF. In nucleotides, the CDR3 is TGTGCCACCAATGAACAGGGGTTTGGAGAAAAACTGTTTTTT.

This sequence joins TRBV5-1 and TRBJ1-1; 8 nucleotides agree with TRBD1. Germline V CDR1 and CDR2: SGHRS, YFSETQ. The CDR3 loop spans 13 amino acids. V shed 3 bases and J 4 bases; nucleotides not matched to a gene: 2. As DNA, the CDR3 is TGCGCCAGCAGCTCACAGGGGGGCACTGAAGCTTTCTTT. This translates into CASSSQGGTEAFF.

The rearrangement uses TRBV12-2 and TRBJ1-1. TRBV12-2 is labeled a pseudogene. The CDR3 extends over 16 amino acids. The chain's CDR3 is CASRLAPVRRVTEAFF. The CDR3 DNA is TGTGCAAGTCGCTTAGCCCCCGTGAGGAGGGTAACTGAAGCTTTCTTT.

This chain connects TRBV19 to TRBJ2-1, with TRBD2 matching over 9 bases. The trim removed 5 bases at V and 5 bases at J, leaving 10 bases unmatched. The CDR3 has 16 residues. Per germline, CDR1 LNHDA and CDR2 SQIVND (reference sequence). The CDR3 nucleotides are TGTGCCAGTAGTGTCAAGCGGGAGGTCGCCCACAATGAGCAGTTCTTC. Translating gives CASSVKREVAHNEQFF.

The genes are TRBV29-1 and TRBJ1-5; TRBD1 aligns across 12 bases. Per germline, CDR1 SQVTM and CDR2 ANQGSEA. CDR3 length: 14 amino acids. The V gene end was trimmed by 4 bases and the J gene end by 7 bases; junction bases not matched to a gene: 5. The CDR3 region has the DNA TGCAGCGTTGTCACCGGGACAGGGGGCCAGCCCCAGCATTTT. It yields the protein CSVVTGTGGQPQHF.

A single count supports this clone. The V and J genes are TRBV10-3 and TRBJ2-7, with 12 bases matching TRBD2. V trimming: 7 bases; J trimming: 6 bases; junction bases outside the gene matches: 7. CDR1 and CDR2 from the germline V gene are ENHRY and SYGVKD. The CDR3 contains 14 residues. Here the CDR3 DNA reads TGTGCCATCACTTCACTAGCGGGAGGTTTCGAGCAGTACTTC. Amino acids: CAITSLAGGFEQYF.

The chain recombines TRBV18 with TRBJ2-7, with D possibly being TRBD2 (5 bases). CDR3 length: 13 residues. Germline V CDR1 and CDR2: KGHSH, LQKENI. Trimming pared 6 bases from V and 1 base from J, leaving 10 bases between. CDR3 sequence reads: CASSRGPSYEQYF. The CDR3 DNA follows: TGTGCCAGCTCTCGGGGTCCTTCCTACGAGCAGTACTTC.